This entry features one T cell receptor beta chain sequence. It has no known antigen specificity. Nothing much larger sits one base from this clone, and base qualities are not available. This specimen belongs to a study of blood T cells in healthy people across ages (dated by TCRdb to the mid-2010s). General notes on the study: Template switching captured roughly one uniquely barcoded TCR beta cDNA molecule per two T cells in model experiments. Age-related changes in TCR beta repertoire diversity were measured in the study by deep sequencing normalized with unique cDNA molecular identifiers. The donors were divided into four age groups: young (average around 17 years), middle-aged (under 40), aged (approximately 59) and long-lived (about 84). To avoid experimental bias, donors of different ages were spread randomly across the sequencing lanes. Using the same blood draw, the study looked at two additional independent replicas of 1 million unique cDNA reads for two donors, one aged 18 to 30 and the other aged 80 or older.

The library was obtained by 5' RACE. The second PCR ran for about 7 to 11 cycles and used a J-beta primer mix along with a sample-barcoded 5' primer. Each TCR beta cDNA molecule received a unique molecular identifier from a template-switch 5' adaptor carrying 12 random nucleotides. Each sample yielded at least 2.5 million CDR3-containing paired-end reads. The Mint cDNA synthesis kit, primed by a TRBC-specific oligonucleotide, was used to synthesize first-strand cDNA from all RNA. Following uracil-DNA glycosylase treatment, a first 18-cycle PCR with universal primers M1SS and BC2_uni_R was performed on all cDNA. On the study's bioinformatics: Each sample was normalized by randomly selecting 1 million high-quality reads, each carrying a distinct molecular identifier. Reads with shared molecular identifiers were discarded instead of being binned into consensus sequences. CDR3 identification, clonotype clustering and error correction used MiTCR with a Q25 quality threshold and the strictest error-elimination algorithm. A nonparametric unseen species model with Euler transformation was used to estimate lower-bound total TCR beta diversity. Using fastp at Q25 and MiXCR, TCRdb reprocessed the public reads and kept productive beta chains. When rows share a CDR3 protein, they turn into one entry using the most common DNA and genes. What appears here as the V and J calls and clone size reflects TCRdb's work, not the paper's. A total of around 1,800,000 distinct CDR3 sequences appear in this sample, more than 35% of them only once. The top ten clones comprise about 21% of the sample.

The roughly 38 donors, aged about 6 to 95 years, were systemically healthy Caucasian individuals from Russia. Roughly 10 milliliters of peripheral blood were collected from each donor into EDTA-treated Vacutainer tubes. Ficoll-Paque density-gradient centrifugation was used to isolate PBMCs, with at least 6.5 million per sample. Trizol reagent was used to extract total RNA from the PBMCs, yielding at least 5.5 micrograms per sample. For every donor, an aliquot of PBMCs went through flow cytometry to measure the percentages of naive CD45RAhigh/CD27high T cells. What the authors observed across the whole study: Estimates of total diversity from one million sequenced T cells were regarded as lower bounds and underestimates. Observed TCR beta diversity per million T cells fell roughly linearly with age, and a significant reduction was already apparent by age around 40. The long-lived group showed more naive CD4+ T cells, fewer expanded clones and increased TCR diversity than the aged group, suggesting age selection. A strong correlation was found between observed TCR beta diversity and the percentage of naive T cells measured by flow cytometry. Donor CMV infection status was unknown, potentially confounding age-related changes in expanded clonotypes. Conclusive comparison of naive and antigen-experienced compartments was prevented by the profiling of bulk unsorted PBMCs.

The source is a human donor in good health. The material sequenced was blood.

The DNA sequence reads TGCGCCAGCAGCTCTTCCGGGGGGACAGACACAGATACGCAGTATTTT. It translates as CASSSSGGTDTDTQYF. Recombination linked TRBV5-1 to TRBJ2-3; the D call is possibly TRBD1 or TRBD2, each sharing 7 bases. Looking up the germline V gene yields CDR1 SGHRS and CDR2 YFSETQ. V gives up 3 bases and J gives up 2 bases, and the segment between their germline ends measures 16 bases. The CDR3 measures 16 amino acids from cysteine to phenylalanine. Here the CDR3 DNA is all that survives: 48 bases in frame from base 1. Outside the CDR3, residues come from the reference TRBV5-1 and TRBJ2-3 proteins, so the full variable domain is: KAGVTQTPRYLIKTRGQQVTLSCSPISGHRSVSWYQQTPGQGLQFLFEYFSETQRNKGNFPGRFSGRQFSNSRSEMNVSTLELGDSALYLCASSSSGGTDTDTQYFGPGTRLTVL.